This is a list of T cell receptor beta chains from one sample in a study of shared clonotypes between healthy human individuals. Some clones are missing from TCRdb's copy, which holds only in-frame ones; the method was immunoSEQ multiplex PCR. The sample consists of just under 95,000 clones, around 68% of them appearing once. The specimen sequenced was memory CD8+ T cells sorted from blood. The receptor source for this set is a man under 40 in good health. Both conserved end residues are part of each CDR3. The D gene is left open where the match is weak. Clone sizes are given selectively: once, few, many, or a class where the clone is expanded.

size: few; D: TRBD2; V: TRBV7-9; J: TRBJ2-3; DNA: TGTGCCAGCAGCTTAGTTCGGAGCGGGAGTTTGAATACGCAGTATTTT; CDR3: CASSLVRSGSLNTQYF
size: .; D: .; V: TRBV18; J: TRBJ1-3; DNA: TGTGCCAGCTCACCACCGTCAGGGAGCAACACCATATATTTT; CDR3: CASSPPSGSNTIYF
size: .; D: .; V: TRBV4-3; J: TRBJ1-5; DNA: TGCGCCAGCAGCCAAACTCTAGGAGATAGTCAGCCCCAGCATTTT; CDR3: CASSQTLGDSQPQHF
size: .; D: .; V: TRBV2; J: TRBJ1-1; DNA: TGTGCCAGTCAATTAGGGCACGGATTAGGGACTGAAGCTTTCTTT; CDR3: CASQLGHGLGTEAFF
size: few; D: TRBD2; V: TRBV4-2; J: TRBJ2-7; DNA: TGTGCCAGCAGCCAAGCGACTATCGGGAGGTACGAGCAGTACTTC; CDR3: CASSQATIGRYEQYF
size: .; D: .; V: TRBV28; J: TRBJ2-2; DNA: TGTGCCAGCAGTTTCTGGGACACCATGGGGAACACCGGGGAGCTGTTTTTT; CDR3: CASSFWDTMGNTGELFF
size: .; D: .; V: TRBV11-2; J: TRBJ2-2; DNA: TGTGCCAGCAGCTTAGGTCAGTCCCTGGGCGCCGGGGAGCTGTTTTTT; CDR3: CASSLGQSLGAGELFF
size: .; D: .; V: TRBV11-2; J: TRBJ2-7; DNA: TGTGCCAGCAGCTTAAGGGGACTGCAATCCTACGAGCAGTACTTC; CDR3: CASSLRGLQSYEQYF
size: .; D: .; V: TRBV2; J: TRBJ2-4; DNA: TGTGCCAGCAGTGGATTGGTGTTGGGATTC; CDR3: CASSGLVLGF
size: once; D: TRBD2; V: TRBV6-5; J: TRBJ2-1; DNA: TGTGCCAGCAGAGACGCGGGGGTCAACAATGAGCAGTTCTTC; CDR3: CASRDAGVNNEQFF
size: .; D: .; V: TRBV5-1; J: TRBJ1-5; DNA: TGCGCCAGCAGCTTAGACAGTCTAAACTCTAATCAGCCCCAGCATTTT; CDR3: CASSLDSLNSNQPQHF
size: .; D: .; V: TRBV15; J: TRBJ2-5; DNA: TGTGCCACCAGCGGAATGGGGACTCTCGCCAACCACCTAGTCCGGCAAGAGACCCAGTACTTC; CDR3: CATSGMGTLANHLVRQETQYF
size: .; D: .; V: TRBV6-5; J: TRBJ2-7; DNA: TGTGCCAGCAGCCCGGGATCCTACGAGCAGTACTTC; CDR3: CASSPGSYEQYF
size: .; D: .; V: TRBV6-6; J: TRBJ1-5; DNA: TGTGCCAGCAGTCCTCAGGGCCATCAGCCCCAGCATTTT; CDR3: CASSPQGHQPQHF
size: .; D: .; V: TRBV7-7; J: TRBJ2-1; DNA: TGTGCCAGCAGCTTAGGGGGTCCACTCAATGAGCAGTTCTTC; CDR3: CASSLGGPLNEQFF
size: .; D: TRBD2; V: TRBV6-5; J: TRBJ2-5; DNA: TGTGCCAGCAGTTACGCTACCGGGACTAGCTTGGAGACCCAGTACTTC; CDR3: CASSYATGTSLETQYF
size: many; D: TRBD1; V: TRBV29-1; J: TRBJ2-5; DNA: TGCAGCGTTGAACCCGACAGGGGACGCCAAGAGACCCAGTACTTC; CDR3: CSVEPDRGRQETQYF
size: .; D: .; V: TRBV28; J: TRBJ2-1; DNA: TGTGCCAGCAGCGGGTTTGATGCACTCTCATCCTACAATGAGCAGTTCTTC; CDR3: CASSGFDALSSYNEQFF